This T cell receptor (beta chain) was found in a study of blood T cells in healthy people across ages (dated by TCRdb to the mid-2010s). As for the study more broadly: In model experiments, roughly one uniquely barcoded TCR beta cDNA molecule per two T cells was captured by template switching. Four age groups were formed from the donors: young (average about 16 years), middle-aged (more than 35), aged (about 62) and long-lived (about 80). To avoid experimental bias, donors of different ages were spread randomly across the sequencing lanes. The study measured age-related changes in TCR beta repertoire diversity using deep sequencing normalized with unique cDNA molecular identifiers. Using the same blood draw, the study looked at two additional independent replicas of 1 million unique cDNA reads for two donors, one aged 18 to 30 and the other aged 80 or older. The paper as a whole reports these results and caveats: Observed TCR beta diversity per million T cells fell roughly linearly with age, and a significant reduction was already apparent by age roughly 40. Bulk unsorted PBMC profiling prevented conclusive comparison of naive and antigen-experienced compartments. Estimates of total diversity based on one million sequenced T cells were considered lower bounds and underestimates. Because donor CMV infection status was unknown, age-related changes in expanded clonotypes were potentially confounded. A strong correlation was found between observed TCR beta diversity and the percentage of naive T cells measured by flow cytometry. Compared with the aged group, the long-lived group had more naive CD4+ T cells, fewer expanded clones and increased TCR diversity, a pattern suggesting age selection.

Looking up the germline V gene yields CDR1 SGHDN and CDR2 FVKESK. Trimming costs V 2 bases and J 9 bases, and their ends lie 10 bases apart. The CDR3 covers 12 residues, taking in both the cysteine and the phenylalanine. Of the read, only the CDR3 DNA is kept; its 36 bases are in frame from base 1. Systemically healthy Caucasian individuals from Russia, some 36 in total and aged about 6 to 100 years, were included as donors. Each donor gave approximately 9.3 milliliters of peripheral blood, collected into EDTA-treated Vacutainer tubes. Ficoll-Paque density-gradient centrifugation was used to isolate PBMCs, with at least 7 million per sample. Total RNA, at least 5.5 micrograms per sample, was extracted from PBMCs with Trizol reagent. For every donor, flow cytometry on a PBMC aliquot measured the percentage of naive CD45RAhigh/CD27high T cells. In regard to this clonotype: Its antigen remains unidentified. No base-level quality is on record; no much larger clone is a single base apart.

The library was made by 5' RACE. Sequencing used an Illumina HiSeq 2500. The second PCR ran for about 6 to 11 cycles and used a J-beta primer mix along with a sample-barcoded 5' primer. A template-switch 5' adaptor carrying 12 random nucleotides introduced a unique molecular identifier onto each TCR beta cDNA molecule. Each sample yielded at least 2.5 million CDR3-containing paired-end reads. All of the RNA was converted into first-strand cDNA using the Mint cDNA synthesis kit, with a TRBC-specific oligonucleotide serving as the primer. Following uracil-DNA glycosylase treatment, all cDNA underwent a first 18-cycle PCR with the universal primers M1SS and BC2_uni_R. On the study's bioinformatics: Normalization of each sample was performed by random selection of 1 million high-quality reads, each carrying a distinct molecular identifier. Reads with shared molecular identifiers were discarded instead of being binned into consensus sequences. MiTCR, set to a Q25 quality threshold and the strictest error-elimination algorithm, was used for CDR3 identification, clonotype clustering and error correction. A nonparametric unseen species model using Euler transformation provided a lower-bound estimate of total TCR beta diversity. Through fastp at Q25 and MiXCR, TCRdb rebuilt clones from the public reads, retaining in-frame beta chains. Rows are combined by CDR3 protein, so each entry shows the most common genes and DNA. The V and J calls follow TCRdb's processing rather than the paper's. The sample table contains 950,000 to 1,200,000 distinct CDR3 sequences; only one count was recorded for about two fifths of them. The leading ten clones occupy 13% of the sample.

What was sequenced was blood. The sequence came from a man aged 18 to 35 in good health. This chain is built from TRBV14 and TRBJ1-1; tentative D gene TRBD1, with 6 bases matching. The nucleotide sequence is TGTGCCAGCAGCCAACCTACAGGGAAAGCTTTCTTT. It codes for CASSQPTGKAFF.